These 28 T cell receptor beta chains came from one sample sequenced in a study of control samples from healthy donors and cancer patients (dated by TCRdb to 2020 to 2021). The library was made by the immunoSEQ multiplex PCR assay. Drawn from immuneACCESS, this table holds only the in-frame rearrangements with V and J called that TCRdb kept. Clones are partly lost; checked studies trace under half to an unresolved V gene and leave the rest unexplained. Counted in this sample were 130,000 or so clones; around 94% of them appeared once. The ten largest clones add up to roughly 13% of the sample. Sequenced sample: blood. These receptors all come from a man in his forties in good health.

J is TRBJ1-5 and V is TRBV3-1 (or the pseudogene TRBV3-2); D perhaps matches TRBD1 (6 bases). Germline V gene sequence: CDR1 LGHDT, CDR2 YNNKEL (reference sequence). Trimming shortened V by 0 bases and J by 2 bases, and 11 bases separated the two germline ends. CDR3 size: 16 residues. The CDR3 protein is CASSQDAEGGNQPQHF. The CDR3 nucleotides are TGTGCCAGCAGCCAAGATGCGGAGGGGGGCAATCAGCCCCAGCATTTT.

The DNA for the CDR3 is TGTGCCAGCAGCCAAGGTTGCCAGGGACAGGACACCATATATTTT. Protein: CASSQGCQGQDTIYF. The chain has TRBV3-1 (or the pseudogene TRBV3-2) and TRBJ1-3, with TRBD1 matching over 8 bases. V lost 1 base, J lost 8 bases, and 7 bases stayed unmatched. The V gene's germline CDR1 is LGHDT and CDR2 YNNKEL (reference sequence). This CDR3 is 15 amino acids long.

V and J are TRBV29-1 and TRBJ1-5, with 9 bases identical to TRBD1. V lost 6 bases and J lost 1; bases outside the gene matches: 7. The germline V gene has CDR1 SQVTM and CDR2 ANQGSEA. CDR3 size: 15 residues. DNA of the CDR3: TGCAGCGTCCTCCAGGGGACAGGGAGCAATCAGCCCCAGCATTTT. Residues: CSVLQGTGSNQPQHF.

The J gene is TRBJ2-2, the V gene TRBV7-3; D is perhaps TRBD1 (6 bases). Germline V CDR1 and CDR2: SGHTA, FQGTGA. The CDR3 runs to 15 residues. V dropped 2 bases and J dropped 2 bases, with 9 bases sitting between them. The CDR3 reads CASSLGQLNTGELFF. The CDR3 nucleotides read TGTGCCAGCAGCTTAGGACAGTTAAACACCGGGGAGCTGTTTTTT.

As DNA, the CDR3 is TGTGCCAGCAGCTTAGCGGCCCACTTTGAAGCTTTCTTT. Its translation: CASSLAAHFEAFF. This chain uses TRBV7-8 with TRBJ1-1; D ambiguous. The CDR3 covers 13 residues. Germline V lookup: CDR1 SGHVS, CDR2 FQNEAQ. V was pared by 0 bases and J by 7 bases, with 9 bases between. Drawing the rest from reference TRBV7-8 and TRBJ1-1, the complete variable domain is GAGVSQSPRYKVAKRGQDVALRCDPISGHVSLFWYQQALGQGPEFLTYFQNEAQLDKSGLPSDRFFAERPEGSVSTLKIQRTQQEDSAVYLCASSLAAHFEAFFGQGTRLTVV.

This clone was found once. The V gene is TRBV5-5, the J gene TRBJ2-1, with unresolved D. V lost 1 base and J 3 bases, leaving 5 bases between the germline ends. Germline CDR1 SGHKS, CDR2 YYEKEE (reference sequence). CDR3 size: 13 residues. Here the CDR3 reads CASSLYDYNEQFF. As DNA, the CDR3 is TGTGCCAGCAGCTTGTATGACTACAATGAGCAGTTCTTC.

V usage is TRBV6-5 and J usage is TRBJ1-5; TRBD1 agrees at 8 bases. CDR3 length equals 14 residues. Germline trimming cut 10 bases from V and 5 bases from J; bases unmatched to any gene: 10. Germline V gives CDR1 MNHEY, CDR2 SVGAGI. In nucleotides, the CDR3 is TGTGCCACTTCGACAGGGGAGCGCTATCAGCCCCAGCATTTT. It encodes CATSTGERYQPQHF.

This sequence joins TRBV4-1 and TRBJ2-2; 14 nucleotides align to TRBD2. This CDR3 contains 17 residues. J gave up 2 bases and V 3 bases, and 2 bases lay outside the gene matches. The germline V gene encodes CDR1 MGHRA and CDR2 YSYEKL. CDR3 coding DNA: TGCGCCAGCAGCCAGGGACTAGCGGGGGCTAACACCGGGGAGCTGTTTTTT. This gives the protein CASSQGLAGANTGELFF.

The V gene is TRBV10-1, the J gene TRBJ1-3; D uncertain. The CDR3 loop spans 13 amino acids. The germline V gene encodes CDR1 WNHNN and CDR2 SYGVQD (reference sequence). V was pared by 2 bases and J by 4 bases, with 6 bases between. The CDR3 DNA sequence: TGCGCCAGCAGTGAGCGTCCCGGAAACACCATATATTTT. Encoded protein: CASSERPGNTIYF.

The chain has TRBV6-5 and TRBJ1-1; D remains unclear. Germline V lookup: CDR1 MNHEY, CDR2 SVGAGI. The ends were cut back, 7 bases at V and 5 bases at J, with 11 bases in the middle. The CDR3 contains 12 residues. CDR3 region: CASKLPGTEAFF. The CDR3 nucleotides are TGTGCCAGCAAGCTACCGGGGACTGAAGCTTTCTTT.

The gene calls are TRBV6-5 and TRBJ1-6; D is undetermined. The CDR3 consists of 15 residues. CDR1 and CDR2 (germline): MNHEY, SVGAGI. Deletions cut 3 bases from V and 5 bases from J, with 11 bases between. CDR3 residues: CASSYSEPNNSPLHF. The CDR3 DNA reads as TGTGCCAGCAGTTATTCGGAGCCTAATAATTCACCCCTCCACTTT.

V usage is TRBV6-1 and J usage is TRBJ1-1; no reliable D call. V was shortened by 2 bases and J by 10 bases, with 14 bases between the two germline ends. The germline gives CDR1 MNHNS, CDR2 SASEGT. This CDR3 comprises 13 residues. CDR3 in amino acids: CASSEINPYPAFF. Written as DNA, the CDR3 is TGTGCCAGCAGTGAAATAAACCCTTACCCAGCTTTCTTT.

In the case of this clone: This specimen includes other DNA sequences encoding the same CDR3. The V gene is TRBV9, the J gene TRBJ2-7; D is unclear. CDR1 and CDR2 from the germline V gene are SGDLS and YYNGEE. V lost 0 bases and J lost 3, with 10 bases in between. This CDR3 spans 14 amino acids. The CDR3 nucleotides read TGTGCCAGCAGCGTAGCGGGTACGGACTACGAGCAGTACTTC. Protein product: CASSVAGTDYEQYF. The full variable domain, completed using reference TRBV9 and TRBJ2-7, is DSGVTQTPKHLITATGQRVTLRCSPRSGDLSVYWYQQSLDQGLQFLIQYYNGEERAKGNILERFSAQQFPDLHSELNLSSLELGDSALYFCASSVAGTDYEQYFGPGTRLTVT.

The chain couples TRBV9 to TRBJ2-1; no definite D call. V was clipped by 4 bases and J by 0 bases, with 20 bases between them. The germline gives CDR1 SGDLS, CDR2 YYNGEE. The CDR3 has 18 residues. The CDR3 reads CASSPTGGAWSSYNEQFF. DNA for the CDR3: TGTGCCAGCAGCCCCACCGGTGGCGCGTGGAGCTCCTACAATGAGCAGTTCTTC.

The V and J genes are TRBV2 and TRBJ1-5; D unclear. This CDR3 contains 13 residues. The ends were cut back, 3 bases at V and 6 bases at J, with 9 bases in the middle. CDR1 SNHLY and CDR2 FYNNEI come from the germline V gene. CDR3 in amino acids: CASSDFWGQPQHF. The CDR3 nucleotides read TGTGCCAGCAGTGATTTCTGGGGTCAGCCCCAGCATTTT.

V gene TRBV24-1 combines with J gene TRBJ1-2; D is unclear. Trimming took off 9 bases at V and 4 bases at J, with 14 bases between the two ends. The CDR3 consists of 13 residues. The germline CDR1 and CDR2 sequences are KGHDR and SFDVKD. The CDR3 nucleotides are TGTGCCACCTCGACGGCCTTCTTCTATGGCTACACCTTC. Translating it yields CATSTAFFYGYTF.

This chain connects TRBV28 to TRBJ1-5; 8 bases are a match to TRBD1. Germline-derived CDR1 and CDR2 are MDHEN and SYDVKM. The CDR3 totals 15 residues. With V trimmed by 3 bases and J by 5 bases, 6 bases remained unmatched. CDR3 in DNA: TGTGCCAGCAGTTTTCGTGCAGGGGGCGATCAGCCCCAGCATTTT. As protein: CASSFRAGGDQPQHF. The entire variable domain, with the rest obtained from reference TRBV28 and TRBJ1-5, is as follows: DVKVTQSSRYLVKRTGEKVFLECVQDMDHENMFWYRQDPGLGLRLIYFSYDVKMKEKGDIPEGYSVSREKKERFSLILESASTNQTSMYLCASSFRAGGDQPQHFGDGTRLSIL.

The chain has TRBV28 and TRBJ2-3; 13 positions agree with TRBD2. Germline V gives CDR1 MDHEN, CDR2 SYDVKM. After removal of 2 bases from V and 6 bases from J, the junction contained 5 bases not matched to a gene. This CDR3 spans 16 amino acids. CDR3 sequence reads: CASSLGLAGAWDTQYF. CDR3 DNA sequence: TGTGCCAGCAGTTTAGGACTAGCGGGGGCTTGGGATACGCAGTATTTT.

DNA of the CDR3: TGTGCCAGCTCCCGAAATGAGGGCGGGGGAGCTTTCTTT. Translating gives CASSRNEGGGAFF. The chain recombines TRBV18 with TRBJ1-1, with D possibly being TRBD1 (5 bases). This CDR3 contains 13 residues. Germline V gene sequence: CDR1 KGHSH, CDR2 LQKENI. V was shortened by 6 bases and J by 10 bases, with 18 bases between the two germline ends.

The chain couples TRBV5-1 to TRBJ1-1, with unresolved D. Trimming took 4 bases from V and 1 from J, leaving 11 bases between them. CDR1 is SGHRS and CDR2 is YFSETQ in the germline V gene. The CDR3 totals 14 residues. The CDR3 coding sequence is TGCGCCAGCAGCCCGAGTCCCGGGAACACTGAAGCTTTCTTT. Amino acids: CASSPSPGNTEAFF.

The CDR3 DNA reads as TGTGCCAGTAGTATTTCGGGTCAGAATAATTCACCCCTCCACTTT. Translation gives CASSISGQNNSPLHF. V gene TRBV19 combines with J gene TRBJ1-6; D is unresolved. This CDR3 is 15 amino acids long. Germline lookup yields CDR1 LNHDA and CDR2 SQIVND (reference sequence). V shed 3 bases and J shed 5 bases, with 11 bases lying between them.

This rearrangement joins TRBV12-3 or TRBV12-4 to TRBJ1-5, with D uncertain. This CDR3 has 13 residues. V lost 3 bases to trimming and J lost 0 bases, with 3 bases between them. The DNA of the CDR3 is TGTGCCAGCAGTTTGCATAGCAATCAGCCCCAGCATTTT. Its protein product is CASSLHSNQPQHF.

CDR3 residues: CASSTGTTADTQYF. Written as DNA, the CDR3 is TGCGCCAGCAGCACGGGGACAACCGCAGATACGCAGTATTTT. This sequence joins TRBV5-1 and TRBJ2-3, with D perhaps matching TRBD1 (6 bases). Germline V gene sequence: CDR1 SGHRS, CDR2 YFSETQ. V lost 4 bases to trimming and J lost 4 bases, with 13 bases between them. CDR3 size: 14 residues.

The chain's CDR3 is CATSRDQGNQETQYF. The CDR3 DNA follows: TGTGCCACCAGCAGAGACCAGGGAAATCAAGAGACCCAGTACTTC. This rearrangement joins TRBV15 to TRBJ2-5, with D perhaps matching TRBD1 (5 bases). Germline CDR1 LNHNV, CDR2 YYDKDF (reference sequence). Trimming stripped 0 bases from V and 2 bases from J, with 10 bases between. The CDR3 contains 15 residues.

The chain joins TRBV5-1 to TRBJ2-7; TRBD2 is a possible D gene (5 bases). Deletions cut 0 bases from V and 9 bases from J, with 19 bases between. Germline CDR1 is SGHRS and CDR2 is YFSETQ. The CDR3 is 15 amino acids. DNA for the CDR3: TGCGCCAGCAGCTTGGGACACGGAGGAGTGGAAGGGCAGTACTTC. Its protein is CASSLGHGGVEGQYF.

In this sample, this clone turned up once. The chain joins TRBV21-1 to TRBJ1-3. TRBV21-1 is assigned pseudogene status. The CDR3 is 13 residues long. The CDR3 loop reads CASGMSYTVTIYF. In nucleotides, the CDR3 is TGTGCCAGCGGGATGAGCTATACGGTTACCATATATTTT.

This clone was observed a handful of times. This chain links TRBV6-5 with TRBJ1-1; the match to TRBD1 covers 9 bases. V gave up 5 bases and J gave up 1 base; unmatched junction bases: 5. Germline CDR1 and CDR2: MNHEY and SVGAGI. The CDR3 is 15 amino acids. The CDR3 is CASSRTGAPNTEAFF. DNA of the CDR3: TGTGCCAGCAGTCGGACAGGGGCCCCGAACACTGAAGCTTTCTTT.

The chain couples TRBV5-6 to TRBJ1-6; perhaps TRBD1 as D (5 bases). Germline V lookup: CDR1 SGHDT, CDR2 YYEEEE. The length of the CDR3 is 13 residues. V lost 2 bases to trimming and J lost 8 bases, with 8 bases between them. The CDR3 loop is CASSLPGDSPLHF. The CDR3 nucleotides read TGTGCCAGCAGCTTACCGGGGGATTCACCCCTCCACTTT.